This TCR beta chain was sequenced for a study of OX40 agonist ivuxolimab in advanced cancers. For the study at large: Checkpoint inhibitors had been given previously to 35% to 50% of patients.

Patients were ineligible given autoimmune disease history or systemic immunosuppression. Assay used: immunoSEQ multiplex PCR; TCRdb lists only in-frame clones, some missing. The data hold about 74,000 clones, with about 90% observed a single time. Germline-derived CDR1 and CDR2 are MNHEY and SMNVEV (reference sequence). The CDR3 has 14 amino acids. With 6 bases removed from V and 0 bases from J, the gap between germline ends came to 8 bases. This clonotype was obtained from an adult with an advanced solid tumor such as melanoma, head and neck, liver or kidney cancer. The material sequenced was CD4+ or CD8+ T cells sorted from blood, taken in a trial of the OX40 agonist ivuxolimab. V usage is TRBV27 and J usage is TRBJ2-2; D call uncertain. The CDR3 sequence: CASRTFANTGELFF. The CDR3, as DNA: TGTGCCAGCAGAACTTTCGCGAACACCGGGGAGCTGTTTTTT.